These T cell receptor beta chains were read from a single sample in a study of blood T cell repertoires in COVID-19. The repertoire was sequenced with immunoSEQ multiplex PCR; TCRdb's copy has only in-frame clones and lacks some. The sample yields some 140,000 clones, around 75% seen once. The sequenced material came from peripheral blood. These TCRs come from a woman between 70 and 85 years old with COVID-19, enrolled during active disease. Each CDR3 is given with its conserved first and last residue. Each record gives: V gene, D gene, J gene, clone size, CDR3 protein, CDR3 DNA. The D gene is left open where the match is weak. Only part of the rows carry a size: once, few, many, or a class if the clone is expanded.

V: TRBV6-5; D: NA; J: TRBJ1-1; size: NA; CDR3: CASTRDITRAEAFF; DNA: TGTGCCAGCACTCGAGATATCACCCGGGCTGAAGCTTTCTTT
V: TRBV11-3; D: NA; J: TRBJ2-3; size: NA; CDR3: CASSLGTGTDTQYF; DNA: TGTGCCAGCAGCTTAGGCACAGGCACAGATACGCAGTATTTT
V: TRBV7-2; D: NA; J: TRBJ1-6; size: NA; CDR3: CASSSASGSPLHF; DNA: TGTGCCAGCAGCTCCGCGAGTGGTTCACCCCTCCACTTT
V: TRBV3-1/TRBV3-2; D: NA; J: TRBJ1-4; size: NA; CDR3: CASGHRSDNEKLFF; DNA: TGTGCCAGCGGTCACCGGAGTGATAATGAAAAACTGTTTTTT
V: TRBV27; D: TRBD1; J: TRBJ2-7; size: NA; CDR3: CASSSTGQGWNF; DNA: TGTGCCAGCAGCAGCACTGGACAGGGGTGGAACTTC
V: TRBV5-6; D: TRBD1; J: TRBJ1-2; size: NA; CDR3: CASSSTGVNYGYTF; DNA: TGTGCCAGCAGCAGCACAGGGGTCAACTATGGCTACACCTTC
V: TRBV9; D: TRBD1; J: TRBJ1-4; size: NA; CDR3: CASSPDRGNEKLFF; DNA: TGTGCCAGCAGCCCGGACAGGGGAAATGAAAAACTGTTTTTT
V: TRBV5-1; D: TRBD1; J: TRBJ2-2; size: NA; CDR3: CASSPRQGGDTGELFF; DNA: TGCGCCAGCAGTCCCAGACAGGGGGGGGACACCGGGGAGCTGTTTTTT
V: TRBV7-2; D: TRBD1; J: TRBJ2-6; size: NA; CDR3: CASSPRTGGTGANVLTF; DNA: TGTGCCAGCAGCCCCCGGACAGGGGGAACTGGGGCCAACGTCCTGACTTTC
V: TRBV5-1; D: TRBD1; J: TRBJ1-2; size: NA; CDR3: CASSLEGSGGRGYTF; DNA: TGCGCCAGCAGCTTGGAAGGGTCAGGGGGCCGGGGCTACACCTTC
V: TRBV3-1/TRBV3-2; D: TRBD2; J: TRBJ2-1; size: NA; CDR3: CASSQGLAGVGEQFF; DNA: TGTGCCAGCAGCCAAGGGCTAGCGGGGGTAGGTGAGCAGTTCTTC
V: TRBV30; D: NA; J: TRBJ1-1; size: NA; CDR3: CAWSAVGVGTEAFF; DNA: TGTGCCTGGAGTGCGGTCGGGGTGGGCACTGAAGCTTTCTTT
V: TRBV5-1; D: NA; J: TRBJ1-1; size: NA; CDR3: CASLGFGDTEAFF; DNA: TGCGCCAGCTTAGGGTTCGGGGACACTGAAGCTTTCTTT
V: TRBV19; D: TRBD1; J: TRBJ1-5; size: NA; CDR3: CASSGGQGGGQPQHF; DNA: TGTGCCAGTAGTGGCGGACAGGGGGGCGGTCAGCCCCAGCATTTT
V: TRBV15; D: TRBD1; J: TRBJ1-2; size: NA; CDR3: CATSRDGTVQSYTF; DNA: TGTGCCACCAGCAGAGATGGGACAGTTCAAAGCTACACCTTC
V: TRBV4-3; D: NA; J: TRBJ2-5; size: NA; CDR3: CASGQQAWGSETQYF; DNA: TGCGCCAGCGGGCAACAGGCTTGGGGTTCAGAGACCCAGTACTTC
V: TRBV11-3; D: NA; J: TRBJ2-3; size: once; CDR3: CASSPDRADTQYF; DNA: TGTGCCAGCAGCCCCGACAGAGCAGATACGCAGTATTTT
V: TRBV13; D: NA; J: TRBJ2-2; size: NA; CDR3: CASSLGPGELFF; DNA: TGTGCCAGCAGCTTGGGCCCCGGGGAGCTGTTTTTT
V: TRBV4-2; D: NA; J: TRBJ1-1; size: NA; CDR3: CASSPTAASTNTEAFF; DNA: TGTGCCAGCAGCCCAACAGCGGCCAGTACGAACACTGAAGCTTTCTTT
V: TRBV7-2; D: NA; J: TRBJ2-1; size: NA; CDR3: CASSPGTYNEQFF; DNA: TGTGCCAGCAGCCCGGGGACCTACAATGAGCAGTTCTTC
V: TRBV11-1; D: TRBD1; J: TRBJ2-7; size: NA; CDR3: CASSSQRTGGEQYF; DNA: TGTGCCAGCAGCTCCCAACGGACAGGCGGCGAGCAGTACTTC
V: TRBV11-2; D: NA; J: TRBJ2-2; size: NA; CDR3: CASSLDRDTGELFF; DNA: TGTGCCAGCAGCTTAGACAGGGACACCGGGGAGCTGTTTTTT
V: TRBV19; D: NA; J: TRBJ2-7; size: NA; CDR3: CASSGDVGYEQYF; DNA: TGTGCCAGTAGTGGAGATGTGGGCTACGAGCAGTACTTC
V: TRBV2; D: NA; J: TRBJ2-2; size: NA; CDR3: CASSERQIGELFF; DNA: TGTGCCAGCAGTGAGAGGCAGATCGGGGAGCTGTTTTTT
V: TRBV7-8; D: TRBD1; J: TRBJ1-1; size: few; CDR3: CASSPGGMNTEAFF; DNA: TGTGCCAGCAGCCCAGGGGGTATGAACACTGAAGCTTTCTTT
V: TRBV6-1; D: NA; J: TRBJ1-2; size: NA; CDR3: CASSEVSTGLNYGYTF; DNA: TGTGCCAGCAGTGAAGTCTCGACGGGGTTAAACTATGGCTACACCTTC
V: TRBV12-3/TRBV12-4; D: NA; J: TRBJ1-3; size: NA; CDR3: CASTGGGNTIYF; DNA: TGTGCCAGCACGGGGGGTGGAAACACCATATATTTT
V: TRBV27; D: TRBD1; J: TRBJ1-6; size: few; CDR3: CASSLSTGGNSPLHF; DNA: TGTGCCAGCAGTTTATCGACAGGGGGGAATTCACCCCTCCACTTT
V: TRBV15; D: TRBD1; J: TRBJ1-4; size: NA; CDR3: CATSRDRVKNEKLFF; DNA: TGTGCCACCAGCAGGGACAGGGTGAAGAATGAAAAACTGTTTTTT
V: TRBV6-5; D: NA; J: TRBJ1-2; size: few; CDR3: CASSYSNGYGYTF; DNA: TGTGCCAGCAGTTACTCGAACGGCTATGGCTACACCTTC
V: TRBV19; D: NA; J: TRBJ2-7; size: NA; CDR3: CASSMVFAGSDEQYF; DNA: TGTGCCAGTAGTATGGTGTTTGCAGGCTCAGACGAGCAGTACTTC
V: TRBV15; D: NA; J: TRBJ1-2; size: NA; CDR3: CATSAPGNYGYTF; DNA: TGTGCCACTAGTGCGCCAGGTAACTATGGCTACACCTTC
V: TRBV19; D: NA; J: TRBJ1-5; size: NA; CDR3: CASSNQGGPNQPQHF; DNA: TGTGCCAGTAGTAACCAGGGTGGGCCTAATCAGCCCCAGCATTTT
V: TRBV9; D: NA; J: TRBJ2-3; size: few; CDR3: CASSVGAGAADTQYF; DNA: TGTGCCAGCAGCGTAGGGGCAGGGGCGGCAGATACGCAGTATTTT
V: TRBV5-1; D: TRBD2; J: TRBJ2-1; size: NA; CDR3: CASSSGLARSSYNEQFF; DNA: TGCGCCAGCAGCTCGGGACTAGCGAGGAGCTCCTACAATGAGCAGTTCTTC
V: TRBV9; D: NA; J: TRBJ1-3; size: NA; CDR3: CASSFPGGRNTIYF; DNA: TGTGCCAGCAGCTTCCCGGGAGGGAGAAACACCATATATTTT
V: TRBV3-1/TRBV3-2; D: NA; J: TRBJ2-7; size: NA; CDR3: CASSLRYEQYF; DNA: TGTGCCAGCAGCCTTCGGTACGAGCAGTACTTC
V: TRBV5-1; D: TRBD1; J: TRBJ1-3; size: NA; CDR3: CASSNDRGSGNTIYF; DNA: TGCGCCAGCAGCAACGACAGGGGCTCTGGAAACACCATATATTTT
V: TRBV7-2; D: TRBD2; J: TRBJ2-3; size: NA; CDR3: CASTPPGASGGGTDTQYF; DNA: TGTGCCAGCACCCCCCCAGGGGCTAGCGGGGGTGGGACAGATACGCAGTATTTT
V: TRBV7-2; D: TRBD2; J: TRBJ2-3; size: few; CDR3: CASSLKRGGPNTQYF; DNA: TGTGCCAGCAGCTTGAAGCGGGGGGGCCCTAATACGCAGTATTTT
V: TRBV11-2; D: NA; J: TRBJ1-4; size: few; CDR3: CASGGGEKLFF; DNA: TGTGCCAGCGGCGGGGGCGAAAAACTGTTTTTT
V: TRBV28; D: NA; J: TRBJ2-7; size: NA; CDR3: CASSSLYSYEQYF; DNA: TGTGCCAGCAGTTCCCTCTACAGCTACGAGCAGTACTTC
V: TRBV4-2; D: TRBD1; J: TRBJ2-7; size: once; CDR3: CASSPTGQAAYEQYF; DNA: TGTGCCAGCAGTCCCACGGGACAGGCAGCCTACGAGCAGTACTTC
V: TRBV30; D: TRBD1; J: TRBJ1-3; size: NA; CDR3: CAWSRTGAGNTIYF; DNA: TGTGCCTGGAGCCGGACAGGGGCTGGAAACACCATATATTTT
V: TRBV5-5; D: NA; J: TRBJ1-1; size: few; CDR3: CASSLILGGLYTEAFF; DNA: TGTGCCAGCAGCTTGATTCTGGGGGGGTTGTACACTGAAGCTTTCTTT
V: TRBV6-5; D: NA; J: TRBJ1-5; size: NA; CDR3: CASSYSGDREEPQHF; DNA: TGTGCCAGCAGTTACTCAGGGGATCGAGAGGAGCCCCAGCATTTT
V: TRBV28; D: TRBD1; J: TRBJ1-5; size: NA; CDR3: CASSRTGGRLRSNQPQHF; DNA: TGTGCCAGCAGTAGGACAGGGGGCAGGCTTAGGAGCAATCAGCCCCAGCATTTT
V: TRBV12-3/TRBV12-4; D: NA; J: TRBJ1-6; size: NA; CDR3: CASSPMQNSPLHF; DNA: TGTGCCAGCAGTCCCATGCAGAATTCACCCCTCCACTTT
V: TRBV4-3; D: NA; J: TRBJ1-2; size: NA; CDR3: CASSHIIPGDGYTF; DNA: TGCGCCAGCAGCCATATAATACCGGGGGATGGCTACACCTTC
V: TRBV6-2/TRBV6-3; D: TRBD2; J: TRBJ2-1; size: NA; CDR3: CASSSLSGGAYNEQFF; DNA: TGTGCCAGCAGTTCTCTTAGCGGGGGGGCCTACAATGAGCAGTTCTTC
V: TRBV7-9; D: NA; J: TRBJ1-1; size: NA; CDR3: CASSPQGYPSEAFF; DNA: TGTGCCAGCAGCCCCCAGGGCTACCCTTCTGAAGCTTTCTTT
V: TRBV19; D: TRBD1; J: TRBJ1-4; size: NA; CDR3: CASGNSRGLGEKLFF; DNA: TGTGCCAGCGGAAATTCCAGGGGGCTCGGGGAAAAACTGTTTTTT
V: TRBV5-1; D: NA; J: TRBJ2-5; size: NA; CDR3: CASARDFSSQETQYF; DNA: TGCGCCAGCGCCCGGGACTTTAGCAGTCAAGAGACCCAGTACTTC